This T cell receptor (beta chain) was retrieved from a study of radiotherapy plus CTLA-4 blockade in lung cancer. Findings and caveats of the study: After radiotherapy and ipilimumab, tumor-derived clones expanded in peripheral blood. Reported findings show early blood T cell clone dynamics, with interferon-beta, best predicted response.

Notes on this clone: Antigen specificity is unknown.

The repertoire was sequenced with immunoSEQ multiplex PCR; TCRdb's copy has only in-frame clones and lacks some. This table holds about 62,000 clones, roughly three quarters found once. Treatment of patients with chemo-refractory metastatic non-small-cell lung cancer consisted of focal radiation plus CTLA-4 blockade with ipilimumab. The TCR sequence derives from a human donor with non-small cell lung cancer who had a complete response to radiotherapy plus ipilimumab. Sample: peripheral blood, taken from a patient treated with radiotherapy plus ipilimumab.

The CDR3 bases are TGTGCCAGCAGCGTAGTTGGAGGGAATGATGAAAAACTGTTTTTT. Protein product: CASSVVGGNDEKLFF. J is TRBJ1-4 and V is TRBV9; D gene uncertain. This CDR3 spans 15 amino acids. Looked up from germline, CDR1 is SGDLS and CDR2 is YYNGEE. Trimming stripped 0 bases from V and 6 bases from J, with 12 bases between.